The 13 T cell receptor beta chains below come from one sample, sequenced in a study of T-cell reconstitution after alpha-beta-depleted transplantation in children. The authors prepared the TCRbeta library with unique molecular identifiers. From the PCR reads, TCRdb called clonotypes with MiXCR, one entry per CDR3 protein. The sample holds roughly 300,000 distinct CDR3 sequences, around 10% seen once. Sample: peripheral blood, taken 180 days after TCRalphabeta/CD19-depleted stem cell transplant. These receptors originate from a male patient between 2 and 9 years old who had a stem cell transplant for chronic granulomatous disease, so the T cells may come from the graft donor.

A few counts support this clonotype. The chain uses TRBV11-3 and TRBJ2-3, with 8 bases identical to TRBD1. The CDR3 is 16 amino acids. V dropped 0 bases and J dropped 3; count of bases not matched to a gene: 5. Germline V gives CDR1 SGHNT, CDR2 YENEEA. The CDR3 reads CASSLDSQGETDTQYF. The CDR3 DNA is TGTGCCAGCAGCTTAGATTCACAGGGGGAAACAGATACGCAGTATTTT.

This clonotype was counted many times. The chain is built from TRBV4-1 and TRBJ1-5; D call uncertain. The germline V and J ends were trimmed by 4 bases and 8 bases, with 21 bases remaining between them. Germline V gene data show CDR1 as MGHRA and CDR2 as YSYEKL. The CDR3 consists of 16 residues. CDR3 coding DNA: TGCGCCAGCAGCCCAATTCCGGCGTCGGTTAAGAAGCCCCAGCATTTT. Amino acids: CASSPIPASVKKPQHF.

This clonotype came up many times. The chain links TRBV20-1 to TRBJ2-3; D may be TRBD2 (6 bases). The CDR3 loop spans 16 amino acids. Deletions cut 1 base from V and 7 bases from J, with 21 bases between. Germline CDR1 is DFQATT and CDR2 is SNEGSKA (reference sequence). CDR3 in amino acids: CSARVAIGWRDYTQYF. The CDR3 nucleotides read TGCAGTGCTAGAGTCGCGATCGGGTGGCGGGACTATACGCAGTATTTT.

This clonotype has just a few counts. The chain uses TRBV2 and TRBJ2-5, with 7 bases that match TRBD1. The CDR3 is 13 amino acids. Looked up from germline, CDR1 is SNHLY and CDR2 is FYNNEI. Trimming at V came to 8 bases and at J to 3 bases, leaving 6 bases not matched to a gene. DNA for the CDR3: TGTGCCAGCCAGACAGGGCTGGAAGAGACCCAGTACTTC. Protein: CASQTGLEETQYF.

This clonotype appeared many times. The gene calls are TRBV6-5 and TRBJ2-7; the D gene is possibly TRBD1 (5 bases). Trimming took off 7 bases at V and 4 bases at J, with 8 bases between the two ends. Per germline, CDR1 MNHEY and CDR2 SVGAGI. The CDR3 is 11 residues long. CDR3 sequence (DNA): TGTGCCAGCAAGGGGCAGTACGAGCAGTACTTC. This translates into CASKGQYEQYF.

V gene TRBV12-3 or TRBV12-4 combines with J gene TRBJ1-1; 7 bases match TRBD1. V was pared by 6 bases and J by 10 bases, with 8 bases of the junction left unmatched. The CDR3 loop spans 12 amino acids. The CDR3 is CASRFTGEGAFF. The CDR3 DNA is TGTGCCAGCAGATTTACAGGGGAGGGAGCTTTCTTT.

Remarks on this clonotype: Germline and junction disagree at one end, which may indicate a read error. The chain uses TRBV19 and TRBJ2-1; TRBD2 aligns across 9 bases. The CDR3 length is 16 residues. The germline CDR1 and CDR2 sequences are LNHDA and SQIVND (reference sequence). CDR3 DNA sequence: TGTGCCAGTTGTATCAAGGTAGCGGGAGTTTACAATGAGCAGTTCTTC. Residues: CASCIKVAGVYNEQFF.

The chain employs TRBV7-9 and TRBJ2-3; D is uncertain. The V end lost 5 bases, the J end lost 0 bases, and 12 bases lay between the germline ends. This CDR3 has 15 residues. The germline V gene has CDR1 SEHNR and CDR2 FQNEAQ (reference sequence). The CDR3 sequence: CASSHGRTSTDTQYF. The DNA of the CDR3 is TGTGCCAGCAGCCACGGACGAACTAGCACAGATACGCAGTATTTT.

This clonotype was seen only a few times. The chain uses TRBV6-1 and TRBJ2-3; D gene unclear. Germline values: CDR1 MNHNS, CDR2 SASEGT. Trimming took 1 base from V and 6 from J, leaving 14 bases between them. The CDR3 loop spans 15 amino acids. For the CDR3, the DNA is TGTGCCAGCAGTGAAGGTCGTGCAGGCCGGGATACGCAGTATTTT. Translating it yields CASSEGRAGRDTQYF.

Many counts were recorded for this clonotype. The chain has TRBV25-1 and TRBJ2-7, with 8 bases lining up with TRBD1. The CDR3 extends over 13 amino acids. The junction had 8 bases not matched to a gene; V was cut back by 9 bases and J by 4 bases. Germline-derived CDR1 and CDR2 are MGHDK and SYGVNS. CDR3 residues: CASKAGGKYEQYF. In nucleotides, the CDR3 is TGTGCCAGTAAAGCAGGGGGCAAGTACGAGCAGTACTTC.

This clonotype has just a few counts. J is TRBJ1-1 and V is TRBV28; D is possibly TRBD1 (6 bases). Between the trimmed V and J ends, which lost 6 bases and 2 bases, there was a span of 13 bases. The CDR3 totals 14 residues. Germline CDR1 is MDHEN and CDR2 is SYDVKM. CDR3 DNA sequence: TGTGCCAGCAGCTACAGGGCGGGAAACACTGAAGCTTTCTTT. Translation gives CASSYRAGNTEAFF. Filled out from reference TRBV28 and TRBJ1-1, the complete variable domain reads DVKVTQSSRYLVKRTGEKVFLECVQDMDHENMFWYRQDPGLGLRLIYFSYDVKMKEKGDIPEGYSVSREKKERFSLILESASTNQTSMYLCASSYRAGNTEAFFGQGTRLTVV.

This clonotype was observed at least ten times. This chain links TRBV6-1 with TRBJ2-7; the D is unclear. CDR3 length equals 13 residues. Germline-derived CDR1 and CDR2 are MNHNS and SASEGT. V gave up 6 bases and J gave up 6 bases, with 15 bases separating them. The CDR3 bases are TGTGCCAGCAGACCTCTAGGCCGCGGCGAGCAGTACTTC. Translating it yields CASRPLGRGEQYF.

In its sample, this clonotype was seen many times. This sequence joins TRBV5-1 and TRBJ2-7; 9 nucleotides agree with TRBD1. CDR1 is SGHRS, CDR2 YFSETQ, per germline. J lost 3 bases, V lost 0 bases, and 1 base had no gene match. This CDR3 is built from 14 residues. The CDR3 reads CASSLGDRVYEQYF. The CDR3 coding sequence is TGCGCCAGCAGCTTGGGGGACAGGGTCTACGAGCAGTACTTC.